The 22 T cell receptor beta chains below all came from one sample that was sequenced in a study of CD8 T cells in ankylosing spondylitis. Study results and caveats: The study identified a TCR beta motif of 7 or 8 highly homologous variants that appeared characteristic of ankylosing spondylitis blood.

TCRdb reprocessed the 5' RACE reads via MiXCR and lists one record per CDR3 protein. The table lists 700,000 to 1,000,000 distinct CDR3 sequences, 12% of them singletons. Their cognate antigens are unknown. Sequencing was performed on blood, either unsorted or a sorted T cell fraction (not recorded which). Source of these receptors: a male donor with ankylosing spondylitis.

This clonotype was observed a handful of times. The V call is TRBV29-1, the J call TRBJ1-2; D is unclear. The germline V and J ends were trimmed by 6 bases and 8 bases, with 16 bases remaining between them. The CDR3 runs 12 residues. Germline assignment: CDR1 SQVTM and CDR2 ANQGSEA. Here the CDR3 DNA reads TGCAGCGTGATGACACCCCCGGGCGGCTACACCTTC. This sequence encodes CSVMTPPGGYTF.

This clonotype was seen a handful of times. CDR3: CASSQLNGKEADTQYF. CDR3 bases: TGTGCCAGCAGCCAATTAAACGGGAAGGAAGCAGATACGCAGTATTTT. V gene TRBV21-1 combines with J gene TRBJ2-3; the table assigns TRBD1, which was not confirmed against the DNA. TRBV21-1 is flagged as a pseudogene. CDR3 length: 16 residues.

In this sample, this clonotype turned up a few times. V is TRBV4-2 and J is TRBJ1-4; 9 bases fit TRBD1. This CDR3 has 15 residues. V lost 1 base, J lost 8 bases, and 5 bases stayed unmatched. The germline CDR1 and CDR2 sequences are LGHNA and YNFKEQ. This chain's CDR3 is CASSQGDRDGEKLFF. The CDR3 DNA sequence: TGTGCCAGCAGCCAAGGGGACAGGGACGGCGAAAAACTGTTTTTT.

The CDR3 spells CASSLLGSGNEQFF. The CDR3 nucleotides read TGTGCCAGCAGCTTGCTTGGCTCCGGGAATGAGCAGTTCTTC. The chain combines TRBV5-8 with TRBJ2-1; D not resolved. This CDR3 contains 14 residues. Trimming left V 1 base short and J 7 bases short, with 12 bases between. The V gene's germline CDR1 is SGHTS and CDR2 YDEGEE. Filled out from reference TRBV5-8 and TRBJ2-1, the complete variable domain reads EAGVTQSPTHLIKTRGQQATLRCSPISGHTSVYWYQQALGLGLQFLLWYDEGEERNRGNFPPRFSGRQFPNYSSELNVNALELEDSALYLCASSLLGSGNEQFFGPGTRLTVL.

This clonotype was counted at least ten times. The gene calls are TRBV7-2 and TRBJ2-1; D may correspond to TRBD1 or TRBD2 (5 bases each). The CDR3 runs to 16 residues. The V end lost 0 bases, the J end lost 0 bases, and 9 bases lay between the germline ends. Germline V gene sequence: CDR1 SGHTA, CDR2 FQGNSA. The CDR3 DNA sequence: TGTGCCAGCAGCTTAGCGGGGACGAGCTCCTACAATGAGCAGTTCTTC. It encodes CASSLAGTSSYNEQFF.

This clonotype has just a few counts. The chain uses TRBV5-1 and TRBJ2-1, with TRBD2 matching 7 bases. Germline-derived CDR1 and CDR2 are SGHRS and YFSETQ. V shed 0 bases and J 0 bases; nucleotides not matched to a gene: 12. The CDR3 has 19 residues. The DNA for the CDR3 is TGCGCCAGCAGCTTGGGGTCGGGGAGGGGACGCAGCTCCTACAATGAGCAGTTCTTC. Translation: CASSLGSGRGRSSYNEQFF.

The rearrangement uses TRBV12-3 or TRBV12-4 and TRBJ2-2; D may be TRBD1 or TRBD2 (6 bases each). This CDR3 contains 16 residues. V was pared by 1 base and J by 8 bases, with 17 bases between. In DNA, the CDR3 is TGTGCCAGCAGTTTAGTTTCGGGGGCGATAGGAGGGGAGCTGTTTTTT. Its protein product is CASSLVSGAIGGELFF.

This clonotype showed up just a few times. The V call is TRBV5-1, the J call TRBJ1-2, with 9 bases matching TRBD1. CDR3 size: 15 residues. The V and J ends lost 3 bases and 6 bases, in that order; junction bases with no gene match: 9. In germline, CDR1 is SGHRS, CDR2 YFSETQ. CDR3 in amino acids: CASSSPRTGVHGYTF. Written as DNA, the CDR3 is TGCGCCAGCAGCTCGCCGCGGACAGGGGTTCATGGCTACACCTTC.

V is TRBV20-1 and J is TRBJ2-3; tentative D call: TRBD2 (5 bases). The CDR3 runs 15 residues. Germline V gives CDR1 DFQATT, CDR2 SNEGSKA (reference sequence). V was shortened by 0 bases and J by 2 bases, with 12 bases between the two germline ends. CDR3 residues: CSARDSRVSTDTQYF. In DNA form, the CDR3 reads TGCAGTGCTAGAGATTCGCGGGTCTCCACAGATACGCAGTATTTT.

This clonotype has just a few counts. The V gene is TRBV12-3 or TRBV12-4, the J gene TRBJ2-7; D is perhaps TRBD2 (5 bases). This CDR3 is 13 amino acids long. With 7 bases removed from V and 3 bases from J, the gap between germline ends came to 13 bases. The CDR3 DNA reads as TGTGCCAGCACCCCGGGATCCTACTACGAGCAGTACTTC. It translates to CASTPGSYYEQYF.

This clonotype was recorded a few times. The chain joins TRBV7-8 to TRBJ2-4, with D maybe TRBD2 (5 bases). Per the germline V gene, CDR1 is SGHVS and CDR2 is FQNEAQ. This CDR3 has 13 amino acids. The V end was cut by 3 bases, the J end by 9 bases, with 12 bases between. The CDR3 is CASSFSGKAIQYF. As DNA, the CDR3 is TGTGCCAGCAGCTTTTCCGGGAAAGCCATTCAGTACTTC.

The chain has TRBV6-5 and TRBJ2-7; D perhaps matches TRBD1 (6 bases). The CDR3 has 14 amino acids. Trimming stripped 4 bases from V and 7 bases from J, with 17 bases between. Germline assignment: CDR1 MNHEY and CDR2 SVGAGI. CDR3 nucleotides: TGTGCCAGCAGTTTCAGGGGTCCTCACGGGGAGCAGTACTTC. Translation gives CASSFRGPHGEQYF.

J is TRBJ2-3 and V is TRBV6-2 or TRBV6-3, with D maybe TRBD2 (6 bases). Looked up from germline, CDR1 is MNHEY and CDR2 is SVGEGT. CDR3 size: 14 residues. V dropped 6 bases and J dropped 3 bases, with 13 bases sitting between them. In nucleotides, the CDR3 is TGTGCCAGCAGGGTGTTGGCGGGGACAGATACGCAGTATTTT. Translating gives CASRVLAGTDTQYF.

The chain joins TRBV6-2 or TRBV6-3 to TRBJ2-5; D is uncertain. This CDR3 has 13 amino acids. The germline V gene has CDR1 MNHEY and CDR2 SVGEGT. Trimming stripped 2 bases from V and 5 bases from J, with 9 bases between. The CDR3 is CASSYTASETQYF. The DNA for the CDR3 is TGTGCCAGCAGTTACACGGCGTCGGAGACCCAGTACTTC.

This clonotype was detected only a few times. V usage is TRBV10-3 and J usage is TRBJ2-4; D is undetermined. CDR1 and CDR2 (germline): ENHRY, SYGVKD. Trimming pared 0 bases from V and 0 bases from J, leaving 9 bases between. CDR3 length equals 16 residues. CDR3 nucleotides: TGTGCCATCAGTGAGTCGGGCAGACTAGCCAAAAACATTCAGTACTTC. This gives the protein CAISESGRLAKNIQYF.

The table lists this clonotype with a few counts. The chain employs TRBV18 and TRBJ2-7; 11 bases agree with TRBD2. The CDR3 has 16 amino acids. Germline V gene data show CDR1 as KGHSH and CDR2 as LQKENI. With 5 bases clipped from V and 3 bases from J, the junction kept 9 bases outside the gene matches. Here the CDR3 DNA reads TGTGCCAGCTCAGAGGGACTAGCGGCGGGTGGCTACGAGCAGTACTTC. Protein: CASSEGLAAGGYEQYF. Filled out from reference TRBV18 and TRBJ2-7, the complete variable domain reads NAGVMQNPRHLVRRRGQEARLRCSPMKGHSHVYWYRQLPEEGLKFMVYLQKENIIDESGMPKERFSAEFPKEGPSILRIQQVVRGDSAAYFCASSEGLAAGGYEQYFGPGTRLTVT.

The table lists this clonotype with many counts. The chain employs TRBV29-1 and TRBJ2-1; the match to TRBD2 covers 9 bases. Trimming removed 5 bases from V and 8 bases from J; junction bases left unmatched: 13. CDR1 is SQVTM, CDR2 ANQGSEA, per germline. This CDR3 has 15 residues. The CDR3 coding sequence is TGCAGCGTTTGCACCCCGGGGCGGGAGGGGGATGAGCAGTTCTTC. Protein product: CSVCTPGREGDEQFF.

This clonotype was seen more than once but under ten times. The CDR3 DNA is TGTGCCAGCAGCCAAGGGCCTATGGAAAGGGGGGAGAACACTGAAGCTTTCTTT. Protein sequence: CASSQGPMERGENTEAFF. V usage is TRBV4-2 and J usage is TRBJ1-1; tentative D call: TRBD1 (6 bases). V shed 1 base and J shed 1 base, with 19 bases lying between them. From germline, CDR1 is LGHNA and CDR2 YNFKEQ. The CDR3 sequence is 18 residues long.

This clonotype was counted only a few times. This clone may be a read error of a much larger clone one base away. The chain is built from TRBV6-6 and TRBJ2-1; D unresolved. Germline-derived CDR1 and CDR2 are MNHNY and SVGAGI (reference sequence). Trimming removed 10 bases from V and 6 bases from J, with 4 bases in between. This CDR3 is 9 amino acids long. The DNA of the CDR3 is TGTGCCACCGGCAATGAGCAGTTCTTC. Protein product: CATGNEQFF.

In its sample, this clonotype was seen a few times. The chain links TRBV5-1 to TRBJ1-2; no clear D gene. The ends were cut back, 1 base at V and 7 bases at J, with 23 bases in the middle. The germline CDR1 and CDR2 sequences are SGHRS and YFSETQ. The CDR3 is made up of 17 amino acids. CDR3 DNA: TGCGCCAGCAGCTTGTTCCCTCCCCGACAAGGGAGCCTTGGCTACACCTTC. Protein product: CASSLFPPRQGSLGYTF.

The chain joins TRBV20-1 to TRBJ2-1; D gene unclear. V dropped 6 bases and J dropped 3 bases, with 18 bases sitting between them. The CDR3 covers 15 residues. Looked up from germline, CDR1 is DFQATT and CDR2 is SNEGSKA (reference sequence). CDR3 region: CSAPVPQNFYNEQFF. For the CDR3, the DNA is TGCAGTGCACCAGTCCCCCAGAATTTCTACAATGAGCAGTTCTTC.

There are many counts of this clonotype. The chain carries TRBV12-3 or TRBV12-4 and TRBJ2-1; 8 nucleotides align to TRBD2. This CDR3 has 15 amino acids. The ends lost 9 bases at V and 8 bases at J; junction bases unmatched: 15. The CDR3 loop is CASLDIAGLVDEQFF. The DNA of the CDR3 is TGTGCCAGTTTGGATATAGCGGGATTGGTCGATGAGCAGTTCTTC.